This entry lists 19 T cell receptor beta chains sequenced from one sample in a study of neurological immune-mediated disorders. TCRdb fed the 5' RACE reads into MiXCR, producing one record per CDR3 protein. The table includes about 29,000 distinct CDR3 sequences, around an eighth detected once. The sequenced material came from PBMCs. Receptors originate from a woman aged 55 to 70 in good health.

The table lists this clonotype with many counts. The chain carries TRBV6-2 or TRBV6-3 and TRBJ2-3, with unresolved D. V was cut by 5 bases and J by 2 bases, with 8 bases left in between. The germline V gene has CDR1 MNHEY and CDR2 SVGEGT. The CDR3 consists of 13 residues. CDR3 sequence: CASSQSDTDTQYF. The CDR3 coding sequence is TGTGCCAGCAGTCAATCAGACACAGATACGCAGTATTTT.

This clonotype showed up many times. J is TRBJ2-1 and V is TRBV2; D gene uncertain. The ends were cut back, 6 bases at V and 4 bases at J, with 13 bases in the middle. The germline gives CDR1 SNHLY, CDR2 FYNNEI. The CDR3 has 14 residues. The CDR3 region has the DNA TGTGCCAGCAGCACGGCCCTTTTATACAATGAGCAGTTCTTC. This translates into CASSTALLYNEQFF.

On this clonotype: The conserved phenylalanine or tryptophan is not found at the CDR3 terminus, so this likely reflects a read error. This rearrangement joins TRBV5-1 to TRBJ1-1; 8 nucleotides line up with TRBD1. The CDR3 is made up of 14 amino acids. Germline V gene sequence: CDR1 SGHRS, CDR2 YFSETQ. The CDR3 DNA is TGCGTCAGCAGCACCGGACAGGGGAACACTGAAGCTTTCCTT. It translates to CVSSTGQGNTEAFL.

This clonotype was detected ten times or more. The chain is built from TRBV12-3 or TRBV12-4 and TRBJ1-1; no definite D call. The CDR3 has 15 residues. The germline V and J ends were trimmed by 6 bases and 1 base, with 15 bases remaining between them. The CDR3 sequence: CASSFLRASNTEAFF. CDR3 DNA sequence: TGTGCCAGCAGCTTCCTCCGGGCCTCGAACACTGAAGCTTTCTTT.

The count of this clonotype is one. This may stem from a read error, because a much larger clone lies one nucleotide away. The CDR3 loop is CSARDLSGYVDTQYF. CDR3 DNA sequence: TGCAGTGCTAGAGATCTCAGCGGGTATGTAGATACGCAGTATTTT. V gene TRBV20-1 combines with J gene TRBJ2-3, with D possibly matching TRBD2 (6 bases). Per germline, CDR1 DFQATT and CDR2 SNEGSKA (reference sequence). Trimming removed 0 bases at V and 5 bases at J, with 15 bases between. The CDR3 is 15 residues long.

This clonotype appeared many times. The V and J genes are TRBV3-1 and TRBJ1-2, with a weak D call TRBD1 (6 bases). The V gene's germline CDR1 is LGHDT and CDR2 YNNKEL (reference sequence). This CDR3 has 17 residues. The germline V and J ends were trimmed by 2 bases and 0 bases, with 16 bases remaining between them. CDR3 in DNA: TGTGCCAGCAGCCAACCTGGGACACTAAGGGCTAACTATGGCTACACCTTC. This gives the protein CASSQPGTLRANYGYTF.

This clonotype was seen repeatedly, ten times or more. The chain has TRBV6-2 or TRBV6-3 and TRBJ2-4, with TRBD2 matching over 7 bases. The V and J ends lost 6 bases and 7 bases, in that order; junction bases with no gene match: 6. The length of the CDR3 is 13 residues. Germline V gene sequence: CDR1 MNHEY, CDR2 SVGEGT. In nucleotides, the CDR3 is TGTGCCAGCAGAACAAGCGGGGTCAACATTCAGTACTTC. Protein product: CASRTSGVNIQYF.

This clonotype was seen at least ten times. V gene TRBV5-5 combines with J gene TRBJ2-2; 8 nucleotides agree with TRBD2. V was pared by 0 bases and J by 5 bases, with 6 bases of the junction left unmatched. Germline V gives CDR1 SGHKS, CDR2 YYEKEE (reference sequence). There are 16 residues in the CDR3. CDR3 amino acids: CASSLAGGATTGELFF. CDR3 DNA sequence: TGTGCCAGCAGCTTGGCCGGGGGGGCGACGACCGGGGAGCTGTTTTTT.

This chain links TRBV6-5 with TRBJ2-1; 8 bases agree with TRBD1. The CDR3 extends over 15 amino acids. The V and J ends lost 6 bases and 6 bases, in that order; junction bases with no gene match: 10. CDR1 and CDR2 (germline): MNHEY, SVGAGI. CDR3 amino acids: CASSLDRATSNEQFF. DNA of the CDR3: TGTGCCAGCAGCCTGGACAGGGCGACCTCCAATGAGCAGTTCTTC.

There are many counts of this clonotype. V and J are TRBV19 and TRBJ1-1; D gene ambiguous. The CDR3 is 11 amino acids. Germline-derived CDR1 and CDR2 are LNHDA and SQIVND (reference sequence). V was cut by 6 bases and J by 4 bases, with 6 bases left in between. The CDR3 DNA reads TGTGCCAGTAGGTTCGTCACTGAAGCTTTCTTT. This translates into CASRFVTEAFF.

The table lists this clonotype with many counts. This sequence joins TRBV20-1 and TRBJ2-1, with 12 bases matching TRBD2. Losses at the gene ends were 3 bases for V and 6 bases for J; bases not matched to a gene: 6. Germline V CDR1 and CDR2: DFQATT, SNEGSKA (reference sequence). The CDR3 extends over 15 amino acids. The chain's CDR3 is CSARRLAGATNEQFF. Written as DNA, the CDR3 is TGCAGTGCTAGGAGACTAGCGGGGGCAACCAATGAGCAGTTCTTC.

The sample holds many counts of this clonotype. The rearrangement links TRBV5-1 to TRBJ2-1; 9 bases are a match to TRBD1. V was clipped by 5 bases and J by 0 bases; unmatched bases: 6. The CDR3 loop spans 16 amino acids. Germline V gene data show CDR1 as SGHRS and CDR2 as YFSETQ. Written as DNA, the CDR3 is TGCGCCAGCAGTAGGCGACAGGGGGGCTCCTACAATGAGCAGTTCTTC. Its translation is CASSRRQGGSYNEQFF.

This clonotype was recorded many times. At one end the junction does not follow the germline gene, possibly because of a read error. The rearrangement joins TRBV4-3 to TRBJ2-7; D may be TRBD1 (5 bases). The CDR3 consists of 15 residues. The germline V gene has CDR1 LGHNA and CDR2 YSLEER. CDR3 nucleotides: TGCGCCAGCAGTCAAGGGGTGGGCAGGCCGGACGAGCAGTACTTC. Protein: CASSQGVGRPDEQYF.

This clonotype was detected ten times or more. This chain links TRBV20-1 with TRBJ1-5; 8 nucleotides line up with TRBD1. J gave up 6 bases and V 7 bases, and 14 bases lay outside the gene matches. Germline V gene data show CDR1 as DFQATT and CDR2 as SNEGSKA (reference sequence). The length of the CDR3 is 15 residues. The CDR3 spells CSVSRRDRGGQPQHF. As DNA, the CDR3 is TGCAGTGTGTCGCGCCGCGACAGGGGAGGTCAGCCCCAGCATTTT.

This clonotype was picked up many times. The chain combines TRBV7-3 with TRBJ2-2; 9 nucleotides align to TRBD1. CDR3 size: 16 residues. V lost 5 bases to trimming and J lost 1 base; unmatched junction nucleotides: 5. Germline values: CDR1 SGHTA, CDR2 FQGTGA. The CDR3 bases are TGTGCCAGCAGCATCGACAGGGGGGTGAACACCGGGGAGCTGTTTTTT. Encoded protein: CASSIDRGVNTGELFF.

The rearrangement links TRBV27 to TRBJ2-1; TRBD1 matches at 9 bases. After removal of 2 bases from V and 7 bases from J, the junction contained 3 bases not matched to a gene. This CDR3 is 14 amino acids long. CDR1 MNHEY and CDR2 SMNVEV come from the germline V gene (reference sequence). CDR3 sequence: CASSLPGQGNEQFF. CDR3 nucleotide sequence: TGTGCCAGCAGTTTACCGGGACAGGGTAATGAGCAGTTCTTC.

This clonotype was counted a few times. This sequence joins TRBV7-9 and TRBJ2-7; 8 bases align to TRBD2. Germline V gives CDR1 SEHNR, CDR2 FQNEAQ (reference sequence). V trimming: 5 bases; J trimming: 2 bases; junction bases outside the gene matches: 5. The CDR3 loop spans 14 amino acids. CDR3 sequence: CASSPREGPYEQYF. CDR3 nucleotides: TGTGCCAGCAGCCCCCGGGAGGGGCCCTACGAGCAGTACTTC.

This clonotype was observed many times. This rearrangement joins TRBV5-1 to TRBJ2-3, with D uncertain. The CDR3 sequence is 15 residues long. The germline gives CDR1 SGHRS, CDR2 YFSETQ. The V end lost 0 bases, the J end lost 1 base, and 9 bases lay between the germline ends. For the CDR3, the DNA is TGCGCCAGCAGCTTGGGGCCCGACCGCACAGATACGCAGTATTTT. It codes for CASSLGPDRTDTQYF.

The chain combines TRBV12-3 or TRBV12-4 with TRBJ2-1, with D possibly TRBD1 on 5 matching bases. The CDR3 runs to 14 residues. Trimming stripped 2 bases from V and 9 bases from J, with 14 bases between. CDR3 sequence: CASSLNQGLSEQFF. The CDR3 nucleotides read TGTGCCAGCAGTTTAAATCAGGGTCTGAGTGAGCAGTTCTTC.